A single sample is the source of the 18 T cell receptor beta chains below, sequenced in a study of vaccination and CD4 T cells after COVID-19. These receptors' targets are unknown. The Oncomine TCR Beta short-read assay was what sequenced the DNA obtained from cultured CD4+ T cells. TCRdb fed the PCR reads into MiXCR, producing one record per CDR3 protein. The repertoire holds 2,000 or so distinct CDR3 sequences, with nearly 20% as singletons. Treatment: roughly 10-day PBMC culture with coronavirus spike peptide pools or control peptides (ViraFEST assay). An unexposed donor provided the CD4+ T cells, which were collected before the COVID-19 pandemic (2011-2018). The sample taken for sequencing was CD4+ T cells from blood, cultured in vitro. The receptors here all came from a human donor in good health.

In this sample, this clonotype turned up a few times. The chain recombines TRBV24-1 with TRBJ2-7; D ambiguous. The CDR3 is made up of 13 amino acids. Germline CDR1 KGHDR, CDR2 SFDVKD. The V end lost 6 bases, the J end lost 2 bases, and 10 bases lay between the germline ends. CDR3 in DNA: TGTGCCACCAGTTCTTGGCCCACCTACGAGCAGTACTTC. Translating it yields CATSSWPTYEQYF.

The chain links TRBV15 to TRBJ2-5, with 7 bases that match TRBD2. This CDR3 contains 14 residues. The germline V gene encodes CDR1 LNHNV and CDR2 YYDKDF (reference sequence). Germline trimming cut 3 bases from V and 1 base from J; bases unmatched to any gene: 2. CDR3 region: CATSRGGVQETQYF. CDR3 DNA: TGTGCCACCAGCAGGGGGGGGGTCCAAGAGACCCAGTACTTC. Looking up the rest from reference TRBV15 and TRBJ2-5 gives the full variable domain: DAMVIQNPRYQVTQFGKPVTLSCSQTLNHNVMYWYQQKSSQAPKLLFHYYDKDFNNEADTPDNFQSRRPNTSFCFLDIRSPGLGDTAMYLCATSRGGVQETQYFGPGTRLLVL.

This clonotype qualifies as medium-sized (0.01 to 0.1%). The chain recombines TRBV7-2 with TRBJ1-5; 7 nucleotides align to TRBD1. The germline CDR1 and CDR2 sequences are SGHTA and FQGNSA. The CDR3 loop spans 14 amino acids. Trimming cost V 5 bases and J 5 bases; bases outside gene matches: 6. The CDR3 reads CASSPRQGDQPQHF. The CDR3 coding sequence is TGTGCCAGCAGCCCCCGACAGGGCGATCAGCCCCAGCATTTT.

This clonotype was found a few times. The chain combines TRBV21-1 with TRBJ2-7; no check of the table's D call, TRBD2, against the DNA was made. TRBV21-1 is recorded as a pseudogene. The CDR3 spans 17 residues. CDR3 sequence reads: CASSKGLAGGNTYEQYF. The CDR3 coding sequence is TGTGCCAGCAGCAAAGGACTAGCGGGAGGTAACACCTACGAGCAGTACTTC.

The rearrangement joins TRBV5-1 to TRBJ2-3; no clear D. Deletions cut 7 bases from V and 0 bases from J, with 18 bases between. There are 16 residues in the CDR3. The germline V gene has CDR1 SGHRS and CDR2 YFSETQ. CDR3 residues: CASGSALAKSTDTQYF. CDR3 nucleotide sequence: TGCGCCAGCGGCTCCGCCTTAGCTAAAAGCACAGATACGCAGTATTTT.

By share of the sample, this clonotype is hyperexpanded (1% or more). The chain combines TRBV20-1 with TRBJ2-3, with 11 bases matching TRBD2. V gave up 3 bases and J gave up 1 base; unmatched junction bases: 6. This CDR3 has 16 residues. The germline CDR1 and CDR2 sequences are DFQATT and SNEGSKA (reference sequence). The CDR3, as DNA: TGCAGTGCTAGCGTAGCGGGAGGGCCGGGCACAGATACGCAGTATTTT. It codes for CSASVAGGPGTDTQYF.

This clonotype has only one observation. V usage is TRBV30 and J usage is TRBJ2-4; TRBD2 agrees at 8 bases. Germline-derived CDR1 and CDR2 are GTSNPN and SVGIG (reference sequence). Unmatched junction bases numbered 12, after V lost 0 bases and J lost 8 bases. This CDR3 contains 16 residues. CDR3 protein: CAWSVGLAGGGDIQYF. The CDR3 coding sequence is TGTGCCTGGAGTGTAGGGCTAGCGGGTGGGGGGGACATTCAGTACTTC.

This clonotype is categorized as medium-sized. The chain links TRBV7-9 to TRBJ1-5; the D gene is possibly TRBD1 (5 bases). The V and J ends lost 5 bases and 4 bases respectively, with 15 bases between them. CDR1 is SEHNR, CDR2 FQNEAQ, per germline (reference sequence). The CDR3 has 15 amino acids. CDR3 sequence reads: CASSPWDSPNQPQHF. The CDR3 DNA sequence: TGTGCCAGCAGCCCCTGGGACTCTCCGAATCAGCCCCAGCATTTT.

This clonotype showed up just once. This may arise from a read error, as a much more abundant clone is one base away. CDR3 region: CASSYPSGGSRETQCF. The CDR3 DNA reads TGTGCCAGCAGTTACCCTAGCGGGGGGTCCAGAGAGACCCAGTGCTTC. V gene TRBV6-5 combines with J gene TRBJ2-5; 11 bases map to TRBD2. The germline gives CDR1 MNHEY, CDR2 SVGAGI. The CDR3 sequence is 16 residues long.

This clonotype was observed a handful of times. This chain links TRBV6-1 with TRBJ2-1; maybe TRBD1 (5 bases). Per germline, CDR1 MNHNS and CDR2 SASEGT. The CDR3 sequence is 14 residues long. V gave up 7 bases and J gave up 4 bases, with 14 bases separating them. CDR3 DNA sequence: TGTGCCAGCACCCTAATGACAGAGTACAATGAGCAGTTCTTC. Protein: CASTLMTEYNEQFF.

This chain links TRBV23-1 with TRBJ1-5; no clear D. TRBV23-1 is an open reading frame, and its role is uncertain. V shed 3 bases and J shed 5 bases, with 20 bases lying between them. The CDR3 consists of 17 residues. The CDR3 DNA reads as TGCGCCAGCAGTCAGTACAAGCTCAAGGGAGCGTATCAGCCCCAGCATTTT. This codes for CASSQYKLKGAYQPQHF.

The CDR3 nucleotides read TGTGCCAGCTCACCACGGGCAGTCGCCGGGGAGCTGTTTTTT. Protein: CASSPRAVAGELFF. V is TRBV18 and J is TRBJ2-2; no firm D call. CDR1 and CDR2 from the germline V gene are KGHSH and LQKENI. V was clipped by 1 base and J by 6 bases, with 9 bases between them. This CDR3 is built from 14 residues.

This clonotype has a handful of counts. CDR3 in amino acids: CASSSTGAVMNTGELFF. The CDR3 DNA follows: TGCGCCAGCAGCTCGACAGGGGCGGTAATGAACACCGGGGAGCTGTTTTTT. The chain joins TRBV5-1 to TRBJ2-2; 8 bases map to TRBD1. V shed 3 bases, J shed 1 base, and the junction held 8 bases outside the gene matches. This CDR3 region has 17 residues. Germline V lookup: CDR1 SGHRS, CDR2 YFSETQ.

This clonotype has more than one count but fewer than ten. The chain has TRBV7-8 and TRBJ1-6, with D unclear. CDR1 SGHVS and CDR2 FQNEAQ come from the germline V gene. The CDR3 runs to 15 residues. The V end was cut by 5 bases, the J end by 2 bases, with 10 bases between. CDR3 region: CASSPYNTYNSPLHF. The CDR3 DNA reads as TGTGCCAGCAGCCCCTATAACACCTATAATTCACCCCTCCACTTT.

This clonotype was counted only a few times. The chain links TRBV19 to TRBJ1-1; D unclear. CDR1 is LNHDA, CDR2 SQIVND, per germline (reference sequence). The CDR3 is 16 amino acids. Trimming stripped 3 bases from V and 1 base from J, with 15 bases between. The chain's CDR3 is CASSMGPGRGNTEAFF. The DNA of the CDR3 is TGTGCCAGTAGTATGGGTCCCGGTCGGGGGAACACTGAAGCTTTCTTT.

By its share, this clonotype is medium-sized (0.01 to 0.1%). The J gene is TRBJ1-5, the V gene TRBV6-1; D gene unclear. This CDR3 region has 12 residues. Germline V lookup: CDR1 MNHNS, CDR2 SASEGT. Trimming left V 4 bases short and J 5 bases short, with 6 bases between. The CDR3 DNA sequence: TGTGCCAGCAGTGGACGGGATCAGCCCCAGCATTTT. Amino acid sequence: CASSGRDQPQHF.

This clonotype has more than one count but fewer than ten. This chain uses TRBV27 with TRBJ2-1, with TRBD1 identical over 9 bases. The length of the CDR3 is 15 residues. CDR1 is MNHEY, CDR2 SMNVEV, per germline (reference sequence). The V and J ends lost 4 bases and 7 bases, in that order; junction bases with no gene match: 8. CDR3 residues: CASSSGQGLLNEQFF. Written as DNA, the CDR3 is TGTGCCAGCAGTTCGGGACAGGGTCTTTTGAATGAGCAGTTCTTC.

The rearrangement joins TRBV6-1 to TRBJ1-1; a weak D match, TRBD1 (5 bases). The CDR3 consists of 15 residues. Germline CDR1 MNHNS, CDR2 SASEGT. V shed 5 bases and J shed 0 bases, with 13 bases lying between them. The CDR3 reads CASSTPGPMNTEAFF. In nucleotides, the CDR3 is TGTGCCAGCAGTACCCCGGGACCTATGAACACTGAAGCTTTCTTT.